Presented here are 25 T cell receptor beta chains from one specimen sequenced in a study of T cell responses to AZD1222 COVID-19 vaccine. TCRdb's table, derived via immunoSEQ multiplex PCR, lists solely in-frame clones and lacks some. The sample includes tens of thousands of clones, 70% to 80% of them seen just once. The specimen was peripheral blood, collected on day 0 of AZD1222 vaccination. These receptors were collected from an adult in good health.

The CDR3: CASSTGQGGTNEKLFF. CDR3 sequence (DNA): TGTGCCAGTAGTACTGGACAGGGCGGAACTAATGAAAAACTGTTTTTT. The chain couples TRBV19 to TRBJ1-4, with 8 bases lining up with TRBD1. The CDR3 is 16 residues long. V gave up 4 bases and J gave up 1 base; unmatched junction bases: 5. Germline V lookup: CDR1 LNHDA, CDR2 SQIVND (reference sequence).

This sequence joins TRBV9 and TRBJ1-2; D not certain. V gave up 0 bases and J gave up 4 bases, with 7 bases separating them. Germline CDR1 SGDLS, CDR2 YYNGEE. This CDR3 spans 13 amino acids. CDR3: CASSVVSGYGYTF. The CDR3 region has the DNA TGTGCCAGCAGCGTAGTATCGGGCTATGGCTACACCTTC. The full variable domain, completed using reference TRBV9 and TRBJ1-2, is DSGVTQTPKHLITATGQRVTLRCSPRSGDLSVYWYQQSLDQGLQFLIQYYNGEERAKGNILERFSAQQFPDLHSELNLSSLELGDSALYFCASSVVSGYGYTFGSGTRLTVV.

The chain has TRBV5-4 and TRBJ2-1, with 12 bases matching TRBD1. V was clipped by 0 bases and J by 13 bases; unmatched bases: 8. This CDR3 is 15 amino acids long. Germline CDR1 SGHNT, CDR2 YYREEE (reference sequence). CDR3 DNA: TGTGCCAGCAGCTTGGTGGGGGGACAGGGGGCGCGACAGTTCTTC. Amino acids: CASSLVGGQGARQFF.

This clone was seen once. Likely a read error: the CDR3 ends without its conserved phenylalanine or tryptophan. No DNA is shown, since the ends of the CDR3 on it are uncertain; the CDR3 is the one TCRdb lists. This rearrangement joins TRBV1 to TRBJ1-5. TRBV1 is classified as a pseudogene. The CDR3 region is 8 residues in length, termini included. This CDR3 is CTSSPHCP.

The chain carries TRBV20-1 and TRBJ1-2, with D maybe TRBD1 (6 bases). Germline loops: CDR1 DFQATT, CDR2 SNEGSKA (reference sequence). This CDR3 comprises 13 residues. The V and J ends lost 3 bases and 4 bases respectively, with 12 bases between them. The CDR3 DNA reads as TGCAGTGCTAGTCTCGAGGACAGCTATGGCTACACCTTC. It is translated as CSASLEDSYGYTF.

The chain carries TRBV11-2 and TRBJ1-1, with D perhaps matching TRBD1 (6 bases). The germline CDR1 and CDR2 sequences are SGHAT and FQNNGV. This CDR3 is 15 amino acids long. Between the trimmed V and J ends, which lost 2 bases and 3 bases, there was a span of 13 bases. The CDR3 region is CASSLTGKGDTEAFF. The CDR3 DNA reads as TGTGCCAGCAGCTTAACGGGGAAGGGGGACACTGAAGCTTTCTTT. The full variable domain, in which reference TRBV11-2 and TRBJ1-1 provide the parts outside the CDR3, is EAGVAQSPRYKIIEKRQSVAFWCNPISGHATLYWYQQILGQGPKLLIQFQNNGVVDDSQLPKDRFSAERLKGVDSTLKIQPAKLEDSAVYLCASSLTGKGDTEAFFGQGTRLTVV.

The chain couples TRBV29-1 to TRBJ2-1, with TRBD2 matching over 7 bases. CDR3 size: 15 residues. The V segment lost 6 bases and the J segment 0 bases; nucleotides outside the gene matches: 8. Germline V CDR1 and CDR2: SQVTM, ANQGSEA. The CDR3 nucleotides read TGCAGCGTCACTAGCGCAGACAGCTCCTACAATGAGCAGTTCTTC. As protein: CSVTSADSSYNEQFF.

This chain uses TRBV7-2 with TRBJ2-7, with TRBD2 identical over 11 bases. The CDR3 length is 16 residues. Germline trimming cut 3 bases from V and 7 bases from J; bases unmatched to any gene: 11. Per the germline V gene, CDR1 is SGHTA and CDR2 is FQGNSA. CDR3 amino acids: CASSLEGTSGGREQYF. CDR3 nucleotide sequence: TGTGCCAGCAGCTTGGAAGGGACTAGCGGAGGGAGGGAGCAGTACTTC.

The chain combines TRBV6-5 with TRBJ1-2; D gene ambiguous. V lost 7 bases, J lost 2 bases, and 14 bases lay in between. The CDR3 extends over 14 amino acids. Germline CDR1 and CDR2: MNHEY and SVGAGI. CDR3 DNA sequence: TGTGCCAGCAATAATTTTGGCCGGAACTATGGCTACACCTTC. Translated, it gives CASNNFGRNYGYTF.

The chain uses TRBV9 and TRBJ1-2; D call uncertain. The germline V gene has CDR1 SGDLS and CDR2 YYNGEE. V lost 6 bases to trimming and J lost 10 bases, with 22 bases between them. This CDR3 spans 14 amino acids. The CDR3 is CASNPVADGSAYTF. CDR3 DNA: TGTGCCAGCAACCCGGTGGCAGATGGATCCGCCTACACCTTC.

This chain uses TRBV3-1 (or the pseudogene TRBV3-2) with TRBJ2-7, with D uncertain. There are 14 residues in the CDR3. Trimming removed 1 base at V and 6 bases at J, with 13 bases between. Germline CDR1 and CDR2: LGHDT and YNNKEL (reference sequence). CDR3 loop: CASSQGLGTGEQYF. CDR3 DNA: TGTGCCAGCAGCCAAGGGCTGGGAACGGGCGAGCAGTACTTC.

V usage is TRBV28 and J usage is TRBJ1-5; D not resolved. Trimming took 1 base from V and 1 from J, leaving 8 bases between them. The CDR3 loop spans 15 amino acids. CDR1 is MDHEN, CDR2 SYDVKM, per germline. The CDR3 DNA is TGTGCCAGCAGTTTATTAGGGAGAAGCAATCAGCCCCAGCATTTT. This gives the protein CASSLLGRSNQPQHF.

DNA for the CDR3: TGTGCCAGCAGCTTATTTGCGGGGGCCGGGGGCAATCAGCCCCAGCATTTT. It encodes CASSLFAGAGGNQPQHF. V and J are TRBV7-9 and TRBJ1-5; D perhaps matches TRBD1 (6 bases). The CDR3 runs 17 residues. V gave up 2 bases and J gave up 2 bases, with 16 bases separating them. The germline CDR1 and CDR2 sequences are SEHNR and FQNEAQ (reference sequence).

The chain employs TRBV6-6 and TRBJ2-1, with D perhaps matching TRBD1 (5 bases). Germline CDR1 is MNHNY and CDR2 is SVGAGI (reference sequence). The CDR3 runs 13 residues. The V and J ends lost 2 bases and 3 bases respectively, with 5 bases between them. As DNA, the CDR3 is TGTGCCAGCAGTTACGACAGCTACAATGAGCAGTTCTTC. Its protein product is CASSYDSYNEQFF.

Comment on this clone: This sample includes further DNA sequences coding for the same CDR3. This rearrangement joins TRBV7-9 to TRBJ1-6, with 10 positions matching TRBD1. From germline, CDR1 is SEHNR and CDR2 FQNEAQ (reference sequence). The CDR3 has 14 residues. The trim removed 4 bases at V and 7 bases at J, leaving 1 base unmatched. CDR3 protein: CASSSTGGNSPLHF. The CDR3 DNA is TGTGCCAGCAGCTCGACAGGGGGCAATTCACCCCTCCACTTT.

The V call is TRBV11-2, the J call TRBJ2-3, with D perhaps matching TRBD2 (7 bases). The CDR3 is 18 residues long. Germline V gives CDR1 SGHAT, CDR2 FQNNGV. The germline V and J ends were trimmed by 1 base and 0 bases, with 17 bases remaining between them. CDR3 region: CASSLAVGGVSSTDTQYF. CDR3 sequence (DNA): TGTGCCAGCAGCTTAGCAGTAGGGGGGGTCTCTAGCACAGATACGCAGTATTTT. Filled out from reference TRBV11-2 and TRBJ2-3, the complete variable domain reads EAGVAQSPRYKIIEKRQSVAFWCNPISGHATLYWYQQILGQGPKLLIQFQNNGVVDDSQLPKDRFSAERLKGVDSTLKIQPAKLEDSAVYLCASSLAVGGVSSTDTQYFGPGTRLTVL.

This clone showed up just once. The chain employs TRBV28 and TRBJ1-5; the D is unclear. The germline gives CDR1 MDHEN, CDR2 SYDVKM. The length of the CDR3 is 16 residues. V was shortened by 5 bases and J by 9 bases, with 23 bases between the two germline ends. Here the CDR3 DNA reads TGTGCCAGCAGTCTTAGCCCGGGAGGGTTGAATTTGCCCCAGCATTTT. Its translation is CASSLSPGGLNLPQHF.

CDR3 in DNA: TGTGCCAGCTCACCGCCGGGGACAGGGGGCTCCTATGGCTACACCTTC. This encodes CASSPPGTGGSYGYTF. The chain links TRBV18 to TRBJ1-2; 12 bases fit TRBD1. Germline trimming cut 3 bases from V and 4 bases from J; bases unmatched to any gene: 6. The CDR3 has 16 amino acids. The germline CDR1 and CDR2 sequences are KGHSH and LQKENI.

V gene TRBV10-1 combines with J gene TRBJ2-1; 10 bases line up with TRBD2. Germline CDR1 is WNHNN and CDR2 is SYGVQD (reference sequence). Trimming removed 5 bases from V and 9 bases from J; junction bases left unmatched: 7. The CDR3 is made up of 14 amino acids. CDR3 region: CASSLSSGRGEQFF. The DNA for the CDR3 is TGCGCCAGCAGTTTATCTAGCGGGAGAGGTGAGCAGTTCTTC.

This chain joins TRBV4-1 and TRBJ2-1; 11 positions match TRBD2. The J segment lost 8 bases and the V segment lost 0 bases, leaving 6 bases of the junction unmatched. CDR3 length: 16 amino acids. Germline assignment: CDR1 MGHRA and CDR2 YSYEKL. CDR3 sequence: CASSQDGVAGGDEQFF. The CDR3 nucleotides are TGCGCCAGCAGCCAAGATGGGGTAGCGGGAGGGGATGAGCAGTTCTTC.

The chain joins TRBV19 to TRBJ1-5; D uncertain. The CDR3 covers 12 residues. Germline V gives CDR1 LNHDA, CDR2 SQIVND (reference sequence). The V end lost 10 bases, the J end lost 3 bases, and 10 bases lay between the germline ends. DNA of the CDR3: TGTGCCACCCGGACGGTCAATCAGCCCCAGCATTTT. Protein sequence: CATRTVNQPQHF.

V and J are TRBV6-2 or TRBV6-3 and TRBJ2-7; possibly TRBD1 for D (5 bases). This CDR3 has 13 amino acids. Trimming pared 5 bases from V and 6 bases from J, leaving 14 bases between. Looked up from germline, CDR1 is MNHEY and CDR2 is SVGEGT. In DNA form, the CDR3 reads TGTGCCAGCAGTGATACAGGTTTTAGCGAGCAGTACTTC. Its protein product is CASSDTGFSEQYF.

The V and J genes are TRBV6-2 or TRBV6-3 and TRBJ2-7; TRBD2 is a possible D gene (6 bases). The CDR3 is made up of 12 amino acids. V was clipped by 0 bases and J by 6 bases, with 6 bases between them. Germline V gene sequence: CDR1 MNHEY, CDR2 SVGEGT. The CDR3 here is CASSYSGGEQYF. The CDR3, as DNA: TGTGCCAGCAGTTACTCCGGGGGCGAGCAGTACTTC.

This clone was picked up a small number of times. The chain carries TRBV28 and TRBJ1-1; D gene unclear. Looked up from germline, CDR1 is MDHEN and CDR2 is SYDVKM. The ends were cut back, 5 bases at V and 3 bases at J, with 19 bases in the middle. This CDR3 has 16 residues. In DNA, the CDR3 is TGTGCCAGCAGTCCAGGTCGGCTTAGTAGGTACACTGAAGCTTTCTTT. Amino acid sequence: CASSPGRLSRYTEAFF.

V usage is TRBV5-4 and J usage is TRBJ2-5; weak D call: TRBD2 (6 bases). This CDR3 region has 16 residues. CDR1 and CDR2 from the germline V gene are SGHNT and YYREEE (reference sequence). Trimming left V 4 bases short and J 1 base short, with 17 bases between. As DNA, the CDR3 is TGTGCCAGCAGCCCGTCTGCCGGGAGACCCCAAGAGACCCAGTACTTC. Amino acids: CASSPSAGRPQETQYF.